The present T cell receptor beta chain was sequenced within a study of Ad26.COV2.S vaccination and SARS-CoV-2 variants. Study-level information: Ad26.COV2.S arm of COV1001 included the donor.

Documented treatment: around 19 received Ad26.COV2.S at low or high dose, single or two shots; roughly five received placebo; per-sample allocation not given. At day 63 after the first vaccine or placebo injection, samples were drawn. Immunization relied on an Ad26 vector, which expressed Wuhan-strain SARS-CoV-2 spike. Germline V gene sequence: CDR1 SGHVS, CDR2 FQNEAQ. Trimming took 1 base from V and 3 from J, leaving 13 bases between them. This CDR3 has 15 residues. Clones were sequenced by immunoSEQ multiplex PCR, and TCRdb holds only the in-frame ones, with some missing. This sample has hundreds of thousands of clones, with around 90% found just once.

The rearrangement links TRBV7-8 to TRBJ2-7; D is possibly TRBD1 or TRBD2 (5 bases each). This specimen consisted of peripheral blood, obtained in a trial of Ad26.COV2.S vaccine versus placebo. The clonotype comes from a person aged 18-65 years who received the Ad26.COV2.S COVID-19 vaccine or a placebo. Written as DNA, the CDR3 is TGTGCCAGCAGCTTAGGGGGGAGTGCGTTCTACGAGCAGTACTTC. Protein sequence: CASSLGGSAFYEQYF.